This entry lists 29 T cell receptor beta chains sequenced from one sample in a study of identical twins. TCRdb processed the 5' RACE reads anew with MiXCR; each CDR3 protein has one entry. The table includes some 660,000 distinct CDR3 sequences, over 8.5% detected once. These data were likewise used in another study, on yellow fever vaccine responses in identical twins.

The sequencing sample was made of PBMCs. Receptors originate from a woman younger than 30 in good health.

The sample holds a few counts of this clonotype. The chain has TRBV9 and TRBJ2-1, with D possibly TRBD2 on 6 matching bases. Per germline, CDR1 SGDLS and CDR2 YYNGEE. With 5 bases removed from V and 6 bases from J, the gap between germline ends came to 21 bases. The CDR3 loop spans 16 amino acids. The CDR3 DNA reads TGTGCCAGCAGTGCCCAAAGGGCTAGCGTTTCCAATGAGCAGTTCTTC. This sequence encodes CASSAQRASVSNEQFF.

This sequence joins TRBV28 and TRBJ1-4; D not resolved. V was cut by 7 bases and J by 3 bases, with 12 bases left in between. Germline V gene sequence: CDR1 MDHEN, CDR2 SYDVKM. The CDR3 length is 14 residues. CDR3 amino acids: CASNEDGANEKLFF. The CDR3 DNA is TGTGCCAGCAACGAAGACGGTGCTAATGAAAAACTGTTTTTT.

This clonotype was seen only a few times. For the CDR3, the DNA is TGCGCCAGCAGCTCGGAACCGGGACAGGGGATTGAGACCCAGTACTTC. Translated: CASSSEPGQGIETQYF. V gene TRBV5-1 combines with J gene TRBJ2-5, with 10 bases that match TRBD1. Germline lookup yields CDR1 SGHRS and CDR2 YFSETQ. This CDR3 has 16 amino acids. Germline trimming cut 3 bases from V and 5 bases from J; bases unmatched to any gene: 10.

The V call is TRBV6-2 or TRBV6-3, the J call TRBJ2-2; 11 nucleotides match TRBD2. The length of the CDR3 is 17 residues. The V segment lost 1 base and the J segment 5 bases; nucleotides outside the gene matches: 6. Germline CDR1 MNHEY, CDR2 SVGEGT. CDR3 loop: CASSYLRLAGGTGELFF. In DNA, the CDR3 is TGTGCCAGCAGTTACTTGCGGCTAGCGGGAGGAACCGGGGAGCTGTTTTTT.

In its sample, this clonotype was seen a few times. The chain employs TRBV7-2 and TRBJ2-5; D not certain. Germline CDR1 is SGHTA and CDR2 is FQGNSA. The CDR3 consists of 14 residues. V lost 5 bases, J lost 2 bases, and 12 bases lay in between. The CDR3 region has the DNA TGTGCCAGCAGCCAGCCAGGCTATCAAGAGACCCAGTACTTC. Protein product: CASSQPGYQETQYF.

A few counts support this clonotype. The chain joins TRBV13 to TRBJ2-5, with D hard to call. CDR1 PRHDT and CDR2 FYEKMQ come from the germline V gene (reference sequence). The ends were cut back, 3 bases at V and 0 bases at J, with 5 bases in the middle. The length of the CDR3 is 13 residues. The CDR3: CASSFWYQETQYF. The CDR3 DNA follows: TGTGCCAGCAGCTTTTGGTACCAAGAGACCCAGTACTTC.

This clonotype was counted a few times. The chain uses TRBV10-3 and TRBJ2-1; unclear D gene. The V end was cut by 0 bases, the J end by 1 base, with 13 bases between. This CDR3 spans 17 amino acids. CDR1 ENHRY and CDR2 SYGVKD come from the germline V gene. This CDR3 reads CAISESTLLASYNEQFF. CDR3 in DNA: TGTGCCATCAGTGAGTCGACATTATTAGCTTCCTACAATGAGCAGTTCTTC.

This clonotype came up many times. The chain is built from TRBV5-1 and TRBJ2-2; TRBD1 might be the D (6 bases). V shed 2 bases and J shed 6 bases, with 8 bases lying between them. CDR1 and CDR2 (germline): SGHRS, YFSETQ. This CDR3 is 13 amino acids long. The CDR3 DNA reads as TGCGCCAGCAGCTTTGGACAGTCCGGGGAGCTGTTTTTT. Encoded protein: CASSFGQSGELFF. The full variable domain, completed using reference TRBV5-1 and TRBJ2-2, is KAGVTQTPRYLIKTRGQQVTLSCSPISGHRSVSWYQQTPGQGLQFLFEYFSETQRNKGNFPGRFSGRQFSNSRSEMNVSTLELGDSALYLCASSFGQSGELFFGEGSRLTVL.

The chain links TRBV20-1 to TRBJ1-1; D is possibly TRBD1 (6 bases). This CDR3 spans 13 amino acids. Between the trimmed V and J ends, which lost 3 bases and 5 bases, there was a span of 13 bases. Germline V gene lookup returns CDR1 DFQATT and CDR2 SNEGSKA (reference sequence). In DNA, the CDR3 is TGCAGTGCTAGGGAGGGGGGAAAAACTGAAGCTTTCTTT. It is translated as CSAREGGKTEAFF.

This clonotype was observed a handful of times. This chain joins TRBV11-2 and TRBJ2-2, with TRBD1 matching 9 bases. This CDR3 comprises 15 residues. The germline CDR1 and CDR2 sequences are SGHAT and FQNNGV. The J segment lost 7 bases and the V segment lost 5 bases, leaving 8 bases of the junction unmatched. As DNA, the CDR3 is TGTGCCAGCAGCCCCCCCACAGGGGGCCTCGGGGAGCTGTTTTTT. Translation: CASSPPTGGLGELFF.

In its sample, this clonotype was seen many times. The chain recombines TRBV6-5 with TRBJ2-3, with D possibly matching TRBD1 (5 bases). This CDR3 contains 12 residues. Germline V lookup: CDR1 MNHEY, CDR2 SVGAGI. V shed 6 bases and J shed 6 bases, with 10 bases lying between them. As DNA, the CDR3 is TGTGCCAGCAGCAGGGCCGGGGATACGCAGTATTTT. As protein: CASSRAGDTQYF.

This clonotype has a count of ten or more. J is TRBJ2-1 and V is TRBV7-9; 7 positions match TRBD1. Germline-derived CDR1 and CDR2 are SEHNR and FQNEAQ (reference sequence). The CDR3 loop spans 16 amino acids. V was clipped by 8 bases and J by 0 bases; unmatched bases: 10. CDR3 nucleotides: TGTGCCAGCGGACCGACCAGGGGGAACTCCTACAATGAGCAGTTCTTC. Translating it yields CASGPTRGNSYNEQFF.

This chain links TRBV20-1 with TRBJ1-1; 8 bases are a match to TRBD1. V lost 0 bases and J lost 3; bases outside the gene matches: 6. The CDR3 contains 15 residues. CDR1 is DFQATT and CDR2 is SNEGSKA in the germline V gene (reference sequence). The CDR3 DNA sequence: TGCAGTGCTAGAGATCGGACAGGGTTGGACACTGAAGCTTTCTTT. This codes for CSARDRTGLDTEAFF.

In its sample, this clonotype was seen a few times. The CDR3 region is CASSLGPSGMRGGQFF. The CDR3 DNA reads TGTGCCAGCAGTTTAGGGCCTAGCGGGATGCGGGGGGGGCAGTTCTTC. The chain couples TRBV28 to TRBJ2-1, with 9 bases that match TRBD2. Trimming removed 2 bases from V and 12 bases from J; junction bases left unmatched: 14. The CDR3 is 16 residues long. Germline values: CDR1 MDHEN, CDR2 SYDVKM.

This sequence joins TRBV20-1 and TRBJ2-3, with 9 bases lining up with TRBD1. In germline, CDR1 is DFQATT, CDR2 SNEGSKA (reference sequence). The CDR3 totals 18 residues. Unmatched junction bases numbered 15, after V lost 3 bases and J lost 2 bases. CDR3 amino acids: CSARGRTGAPLHTDTQYF. The DNA for the CDR3 is TGCAGTGCTAGGGGTCGGACAGGGGCCCCCTTACACACAGATACGCAGTATTTT.

The chain uses TRBV29-1 and TRBJ2-5; D perhaps matches TRBD1 (6 bases). This CDR3 spans 14 amino acids. V was cut by 1 base and J by 3 bases, with 12 bases left in between. From germline, CDR1 is SQVTM and CDR2 ANQGSEA. In DNA form, the CDR3 reads TGCAGCGTTGAAGGACCAGGGGTAGAAGAGACCCAGTACTTC. Protein sequence: CSVEGPGVEETQYF.

In its sample, this clonotype was seen a few times. CDR3 coding DNA: TGTGCCAGCAGTCCCCTAGGGGCGGGGGGACCCTACGAGCAGTACTTC. Translating it yields CASSPLGAGGPYEQYF. V usage is TRBV7-6 and J usage is TRBJ2-7; 8 positions agree with TRBD2. This CDR3 region has 16 residues. J was trimmed by 2 bases and V by 6 bases; bases with no gene match: 12. The germline V gene encodes CDR1 SGHVS and CDR2 FNYEAQ.

This clonotype was found a few times. CDR3 coding DNA: TGTGCCAGCAGCTCCCCGTTGGAGCGGGACGGGTACGAGCAGTACTTC. It is translated as CASSSPLERDGYEQYF. This chain connects TRBV5-6 to TRBJ2-7; 7 nucleotides match TRBD2. Germline assignment: CDR1 SGHDT and CDR2 YYEEEE. Trimming took 3 bases from V and 4 from J; bases not matched to a gene: 13. The CDR3 covers 16 residues.

This clonotype came up a few times. This chain connects TRBV12-3 or TRBV12-4 to TRBJ1-2, with 9 bases lining up with TRBD1. The CDR3 runs 14 residues. The J segment lost 7 bases and the V segment lost 7 bases, leaving 10 bases of the junction unmatched. The CDR3 reads CASNRDRVYAGYTF. CDR3 DNA: TGTGCCAGCAACCGGGACAGGGTGTACGCTGGCTACACCTTC.

This clonotype was observed a few times. V gene TRBV5-5 combines with J gene TRBJ1-3; weak D call: TRBD1 (5 bases). This CDR3 is 16 amino acids long. Trimming left V 1 base short and J 1 base short, with 12 bases between. Germline values: CDR1 SGHKS, CDR2 YYEKEE (reference sequence). The CDR3 coding sequence is TGTGCCAGCAGCTTGACGGGGCAGTCTTCTGGAAACACCATATATTTT. This translates into CASSLTGQSSGNTIYF.

The rearrangement uses TRBV7-9 and TRBJ2-3; unclear D gene. V was cut by 2 bases and J by 1 base, with 10 bases left in between. This CDR3 has 15 amino acids. In germline, CDR1 is SEHNR, CDR2 FQNEAQ (reference sequence). CDR3 amino acids: CASSLIVAGTDTQYF. The CDR3 DNA sequence: TGTGCCAGCAGCTTAATAGTTGCCGGCACAGATACGCAGTATTTT.

This clonotype appeared many times. This rearrangement joins TRBV10-3 to TRBJ2-1; TRBD1 matches at 11 bases. Trimming at V came to 3 bases and at J to 8 bases, leaving 3 bases not matched to a gene. Germline V gene data show CDR1 as ENHRY and CDR2 as SYGVKD. This CDR3 spans 14 amino acids. Here the CDR3 reads CAISDGQGAHEQFF. CDR3 coding DNA: TGTGCCATCAGTGACGGACAGGGGGCCCATGAGCAGTTCTTC.

This clonotype was detected ten times or more. V usage is TRBV7-2 and J usage is TRBJ2-5; D is undetermined. CDR3 length: 14 residues. Deletions cut 1 base from V and 1 base from J, with 7 bases between. Germline values: CDR1 SGHTA, CDR2 FQGNSA. The CDR3 spells CASSLVAFQETQYF. The CDR3 DNA follows: TGTGCCAGCAGCTTAGTCGCGTTCCAAGAGACCCAGTACTTC.

There are a few counts of this clonotype. The chain employs TRBV5-1 and TRBJ1-3; tentative D call: TRBD1 (5 bases). CDR1 and CDR2 (germline): SGHRS, YFSETQ. The CDR3 consists of 15 residues. Trimming pared 4 bases from V and 1 base from J, leaving 12 bases between. CDR3 protein: CASSPDGASGNTIYF. The CDR3 DNA reads as TGCGCCAGCAGCCCGGACGGGGCTTCTGGAAACACCATATATTTT.

This clonotype is termed medium-sized. V and J are TRBV25-1 and TRBJ2-2, with D possibly being TRBD2 (6 bases). Germline CDR1 and CDR2: MGHDK and SYGVNS. V was shortened by 2 bases and J by 5 bases, with 12 bases between the two germline ends. The CDR3 contains 15 residues. In DNA form, the CDR3 reads TGTGCCAGCAGTGAACAGGCCGGGGGTACCGGGGAGCTGTTTTTT. Translating gives CASSEQAGGTGELFF.

In this sample, this clonotype turned up many times. The rearrangement links TRBV2 to TRBJ2-7; 7 bases are a match to TRBD1. Germline V gene lookup returns CDR1 SNHLY and CDR2 FYNNEI. Trimming at V came to 10 bases and at J to 2 bases, leaving 2 bases not matched to a gene. CDR3 length: 11 residues. CDR3 nucleotides: TGTGCCACGGGACAGACCTACGAGCAGTACTTC. Its protein is CATGQTYEQYF.

There are many counts of this clonotype. The DNA of the CDR3 is TGTGCCACCAGTGATTCTCGGACAGGGGCCACCGGGGAGCTGTTTTTT. It specifies CATSDSRTGATGELFF. The gene calls are TRBV24-1 and TRBJ2-2, with 9 bases matching TRBD1. V shed 2 bases, J shed 4 bases, and the junction held 4 bases outside the gene matches. The germline V gene encodes CDR1 KGHDR and CDR2 SFDVKD. The CDR3 extends over 16 amino acids.

In this sample, this clonotype turned up a few times. The chain recombines TRBV18 with TRBJ2-3; D gene ambiguous. V shed 6 bases and J shed 0 bases, with 13 bases lying between them. Per germline, CDR1 KGHSH and CDR2 LQKENI. The CDR3 totals 15 residues. The DNA of the CDR3 is TGTGCCAGCTCGTACCAGGTGTCCAGCACAGATACGCAGTATTTT. As protein: CASSYQVSSTDTQYF.

The sample holds a few counts of this clonotype. The rearrangement links TRBV27 to TRBJ2-1; 10 nucleotides align to TRBD1. This CDR3 comprises 17 residues. V dropped 6 bases and J dropped 4; count of bases not matched to a gene: 12. Germline V gene sequence: CDR1 MNHEY, CDR2 SMNVEV (reference sequence). In DNA, the CDR3 is TGTGCCAGCAGCCGCTGGGCAGGGACAGGGGAATACAATGAGCAGTTCTTC. As protein: CASSRWAGTGEYNEQFF.